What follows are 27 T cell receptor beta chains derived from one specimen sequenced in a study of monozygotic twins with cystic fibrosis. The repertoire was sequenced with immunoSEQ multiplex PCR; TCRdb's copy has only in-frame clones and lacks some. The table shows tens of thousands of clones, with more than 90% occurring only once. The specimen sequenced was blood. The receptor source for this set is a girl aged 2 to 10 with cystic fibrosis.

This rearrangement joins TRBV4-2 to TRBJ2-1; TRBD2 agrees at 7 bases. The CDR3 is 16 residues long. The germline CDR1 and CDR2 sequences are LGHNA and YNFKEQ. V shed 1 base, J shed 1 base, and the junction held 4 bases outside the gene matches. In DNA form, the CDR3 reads TGTGCCAGCAGCCAAGTTTTGCGGGGGTCCTACAATGAGCAGTTCTTC. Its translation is CASSQVLRGSYNEQFF.

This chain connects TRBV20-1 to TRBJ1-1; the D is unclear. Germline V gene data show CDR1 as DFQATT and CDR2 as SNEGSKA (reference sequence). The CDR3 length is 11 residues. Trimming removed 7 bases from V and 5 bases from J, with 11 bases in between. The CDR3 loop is CSERGGTEAFF. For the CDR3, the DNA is TGCAGTGAGCGGGGTGGTACTGAAGCTTTCTTT.

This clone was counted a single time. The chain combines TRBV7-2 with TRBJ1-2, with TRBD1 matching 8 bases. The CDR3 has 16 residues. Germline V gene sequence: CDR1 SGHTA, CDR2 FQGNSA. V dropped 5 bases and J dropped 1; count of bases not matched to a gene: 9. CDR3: CASSPRQGSRNYGYTF. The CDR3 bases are TGTGCCAGCAGCCCGAGACAGGGGAGTCGTAACTATGGCTACACCTTC.

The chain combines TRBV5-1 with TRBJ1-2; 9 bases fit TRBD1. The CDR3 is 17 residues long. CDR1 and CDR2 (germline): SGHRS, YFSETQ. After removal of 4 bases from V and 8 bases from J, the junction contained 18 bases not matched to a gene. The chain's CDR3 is CASSPTGTGKDGRGYTF. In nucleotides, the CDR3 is TGCGCCAGCAGCCCAACCGGGACAGGGAAAGACGGCAGGGGCTACACCTTC.

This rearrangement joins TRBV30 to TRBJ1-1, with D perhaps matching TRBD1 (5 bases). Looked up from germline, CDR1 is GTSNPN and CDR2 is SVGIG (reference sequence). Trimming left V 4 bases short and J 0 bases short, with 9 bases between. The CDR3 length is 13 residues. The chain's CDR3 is CAWTGGVNTEAFF. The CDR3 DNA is TGTGCCTGGACGGGGGGTGTGAACACTGAAGCTTTCTTT.

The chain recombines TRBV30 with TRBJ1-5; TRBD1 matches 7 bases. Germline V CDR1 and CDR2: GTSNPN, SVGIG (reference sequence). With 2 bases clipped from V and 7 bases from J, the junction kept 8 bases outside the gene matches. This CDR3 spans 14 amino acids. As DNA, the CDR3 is TGTGCCTGGAGTTTTAACAGGGGCGAGCAGCCCCAGCATTTT. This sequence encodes CAWSFNRGEQPQHF.

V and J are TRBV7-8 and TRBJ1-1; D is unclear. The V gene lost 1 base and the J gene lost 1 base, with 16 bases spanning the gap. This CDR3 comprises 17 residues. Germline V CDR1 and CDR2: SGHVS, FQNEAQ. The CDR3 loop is CASSLDSRFWGNTEAFF. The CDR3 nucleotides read TGTGCCAGCAGCTTAGACTCCAGGTTTTGGGGGAACACTGAAGCTTTCTTT.

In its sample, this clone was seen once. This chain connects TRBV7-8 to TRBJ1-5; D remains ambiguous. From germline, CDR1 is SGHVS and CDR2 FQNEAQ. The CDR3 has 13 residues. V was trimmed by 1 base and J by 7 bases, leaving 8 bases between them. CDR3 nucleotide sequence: TGTGCCAGCAGCTTAGAGGAAAACCAGCCCCAGCATTTT. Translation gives CASSLEENQPQHF.

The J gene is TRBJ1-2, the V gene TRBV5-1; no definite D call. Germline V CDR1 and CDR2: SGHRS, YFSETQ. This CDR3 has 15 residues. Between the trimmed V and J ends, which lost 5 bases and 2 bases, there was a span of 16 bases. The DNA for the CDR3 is TGCGCCAGCAGTGTGAGCGACAATTGGAACTATGGCTACACCTTC. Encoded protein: CASSVSDNWNYGYTF.

The CDR3 DNA reads as TGTGCCAGTAGTGGAATGGATAGGAATGAAAAACTGTTTTTT. Protein: CASSGMDRNEKLFF. The rearrangement joins TRBV19 to TRBJ1-4; no clear D gene. The V gene lost 5 bases and the J gene lost 5 bases, with 12 bases spanning the gap. CDR1 is LNHDA, CDR2 SQIVND, per germline (reference sequence). The length of the CDR3 is 14 residues.

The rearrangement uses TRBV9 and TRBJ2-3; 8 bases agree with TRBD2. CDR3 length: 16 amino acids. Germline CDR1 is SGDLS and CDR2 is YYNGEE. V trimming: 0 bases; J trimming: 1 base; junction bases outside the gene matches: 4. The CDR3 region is CASSVGLREGTDTQYF. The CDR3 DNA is TGTGCCAGCAGCGTAGGGTTGCGGGAGGGCACAGATACGCAGTATTTT.

CDR3 nucleotides: TGTGCCAGCAGCCCAACGGGTGGGAACTACGAGCAGTACTTC. Protein: CASSPTGGNYEQYF. V usage is TRBV5-5 and J usage is TRBJ2-7; D not resolved. The CDR3 runs 14 residues. The V gene's germline CDR1 is SGHKS and CDR2 YYEKEE (reference sequence). V shed 4 bases and J shed 3 bases, with 14 bases lying between them.

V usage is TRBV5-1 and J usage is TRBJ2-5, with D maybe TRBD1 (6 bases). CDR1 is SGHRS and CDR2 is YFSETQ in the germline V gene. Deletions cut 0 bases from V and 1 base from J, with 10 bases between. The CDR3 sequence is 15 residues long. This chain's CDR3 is CASSLEGDLQETQYF. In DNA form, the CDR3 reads TGCGCCAGCAGCTTGGAGGGGGATCTCCAAGAGACCCAGTACTTC.

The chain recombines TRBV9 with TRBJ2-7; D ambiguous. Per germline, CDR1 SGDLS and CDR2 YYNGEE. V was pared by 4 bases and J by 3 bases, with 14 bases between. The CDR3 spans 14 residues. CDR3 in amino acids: CASSIAPASYEQYF. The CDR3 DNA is TGTGCCAGCAGCATCGCCCCGGCTAGCTACGAGCAGTACTTC. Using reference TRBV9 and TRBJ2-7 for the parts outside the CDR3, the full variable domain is DSGVTQTPKHLITATGQRVTLRCSPRSGDLSVYWYQQSLDQGLQFLIQYYNGEERAKGNILERFSAQQFPDLHSELNLSSLELGDSALYFCASSIAPASYEQYFGPGTRLTVT.

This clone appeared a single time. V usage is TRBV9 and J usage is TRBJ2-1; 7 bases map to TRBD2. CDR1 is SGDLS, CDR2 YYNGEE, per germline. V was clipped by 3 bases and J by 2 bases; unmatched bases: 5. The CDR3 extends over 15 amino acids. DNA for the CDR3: TGTGCCAGCAGCGCTAGCGGTGGGGCCTACAATGAGCAGTTCTTC. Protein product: CASSASGGAYNEQFF.

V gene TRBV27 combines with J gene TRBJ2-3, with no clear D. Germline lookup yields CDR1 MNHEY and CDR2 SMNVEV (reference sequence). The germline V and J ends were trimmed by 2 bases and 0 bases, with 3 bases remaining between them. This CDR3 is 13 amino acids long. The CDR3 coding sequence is TGTGCCAGCAGTTTAAGGAGCACAGATACGCAGTATTTT. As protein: CASSLRSTDTQYF.

The CDR3: CASSYGKETQYF. In DNA form, the CDR3 reads TGTGCCAGTTCTTACGGGAAAGAGACCCAGTACTTC. This chain connects TRBV19 to TRBJ2-5; D is possibly TRBD2 (5 bases). CDR3 length equals 12 residues. The ends were cut back, 8 bases at V and 3 bases at J, with 10 bases in the middle. Germline V gene sequence: CDR1 LNHDA, CDR2 SQIVND (reference sequence).

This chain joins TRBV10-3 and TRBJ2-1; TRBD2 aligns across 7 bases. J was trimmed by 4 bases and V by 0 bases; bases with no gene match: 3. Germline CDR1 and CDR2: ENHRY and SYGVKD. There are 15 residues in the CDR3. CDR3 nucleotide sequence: TGTGCCATCAGTGAGTCGGCGGGAGAATACAATGAGCAGTTCTTC. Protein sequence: CAISESAGEYNEQFF.

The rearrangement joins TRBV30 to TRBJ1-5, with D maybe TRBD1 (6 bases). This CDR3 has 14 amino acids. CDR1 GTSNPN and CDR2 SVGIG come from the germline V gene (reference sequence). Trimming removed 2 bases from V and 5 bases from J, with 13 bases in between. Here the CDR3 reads CAWSLGGADQPQHF. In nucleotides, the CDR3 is TGTGCCTGGAGTCTTGGGGGCGCGGATCAGCCCCAGCATTTT.

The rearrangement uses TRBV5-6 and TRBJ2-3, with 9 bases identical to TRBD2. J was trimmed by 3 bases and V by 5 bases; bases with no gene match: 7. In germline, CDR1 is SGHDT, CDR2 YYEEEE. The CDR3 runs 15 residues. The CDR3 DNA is TGTGCCAGCAGACGTCGGGCGGGAGGGACAGATACGCAGTATTTT. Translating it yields CASRRRAGGTDTQYF.

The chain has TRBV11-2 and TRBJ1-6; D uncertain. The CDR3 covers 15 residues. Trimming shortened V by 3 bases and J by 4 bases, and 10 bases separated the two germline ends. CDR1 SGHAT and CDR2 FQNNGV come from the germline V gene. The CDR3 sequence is CASSFSGLYNSPLHF. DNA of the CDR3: TGTGCCAGCAGCTTTTCCGGGTTGTATAATTCACCCCTCCACTTT.

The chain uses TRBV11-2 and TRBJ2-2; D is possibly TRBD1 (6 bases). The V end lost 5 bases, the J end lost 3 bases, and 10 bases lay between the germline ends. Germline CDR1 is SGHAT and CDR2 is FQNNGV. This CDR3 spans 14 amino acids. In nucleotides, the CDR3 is TGTGCCAGCAGCGGGGGCAGAGACACCGGGGAGCTGTTTTTT. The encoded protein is CASSGGRDTGELFF.

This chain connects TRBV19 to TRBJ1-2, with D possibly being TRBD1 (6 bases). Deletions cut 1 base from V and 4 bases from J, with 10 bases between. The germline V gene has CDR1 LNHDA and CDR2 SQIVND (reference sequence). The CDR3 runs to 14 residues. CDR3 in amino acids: CASSIAPTGYGYTF. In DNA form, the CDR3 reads TGTGCCAGTAGTATAGCCCCGACAGGCTATGGCTACACCTTC.

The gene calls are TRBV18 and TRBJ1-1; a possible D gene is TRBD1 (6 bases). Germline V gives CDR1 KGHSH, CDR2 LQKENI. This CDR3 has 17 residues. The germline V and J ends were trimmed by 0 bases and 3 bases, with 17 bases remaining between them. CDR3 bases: TGTGCCAGCTCACCACCGATAGGGGGGAGGAGATACACTGAAGCTTTCTTT. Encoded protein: CASSPPIGGRRYTEAFF.

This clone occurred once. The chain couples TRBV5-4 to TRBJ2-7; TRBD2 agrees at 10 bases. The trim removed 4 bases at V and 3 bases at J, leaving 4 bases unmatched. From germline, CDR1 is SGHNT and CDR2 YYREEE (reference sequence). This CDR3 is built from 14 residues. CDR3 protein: CASSRTSGYYEQYF. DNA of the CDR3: TGTGCCAGCAGCCGGACTAGCGGATACTACGAGCAGTACTTC.

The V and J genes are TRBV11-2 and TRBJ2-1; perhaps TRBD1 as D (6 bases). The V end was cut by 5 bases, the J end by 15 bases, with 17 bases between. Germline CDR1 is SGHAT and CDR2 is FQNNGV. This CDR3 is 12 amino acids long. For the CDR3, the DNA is TGTGCCAGCAGCCCCCCCTCCGGGACACCGTTCTTC. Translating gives CASSPPSGTPFF.

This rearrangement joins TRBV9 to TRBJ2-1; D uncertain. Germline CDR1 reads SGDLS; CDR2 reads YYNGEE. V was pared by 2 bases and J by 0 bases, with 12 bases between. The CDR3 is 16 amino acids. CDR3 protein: CASSVSGHSSYNEQFF. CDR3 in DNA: TGTGCCAGCAGCGTTAGTGGGCACAGCTCCTACAATGAGCAGTTCTTC.